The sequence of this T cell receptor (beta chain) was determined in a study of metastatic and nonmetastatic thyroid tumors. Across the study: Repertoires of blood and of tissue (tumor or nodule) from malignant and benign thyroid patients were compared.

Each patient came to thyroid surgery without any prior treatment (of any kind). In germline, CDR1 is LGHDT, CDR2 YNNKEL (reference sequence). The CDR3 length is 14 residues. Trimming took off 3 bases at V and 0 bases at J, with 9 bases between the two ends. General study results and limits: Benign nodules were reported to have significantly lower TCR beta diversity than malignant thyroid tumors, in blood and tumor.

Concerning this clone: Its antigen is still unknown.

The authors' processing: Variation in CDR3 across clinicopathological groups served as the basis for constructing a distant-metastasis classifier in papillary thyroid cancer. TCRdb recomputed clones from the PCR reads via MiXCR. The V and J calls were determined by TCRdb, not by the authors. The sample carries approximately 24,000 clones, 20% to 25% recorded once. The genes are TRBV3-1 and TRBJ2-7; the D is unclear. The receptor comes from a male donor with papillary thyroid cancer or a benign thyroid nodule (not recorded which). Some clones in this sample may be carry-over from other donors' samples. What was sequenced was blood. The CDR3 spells CASSHLGLSYEQYF. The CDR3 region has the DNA TGTGCCAGCAGCCACCTAGGGCTCTCCTACGAGCAGTACTTC.